Below are 30 T cell receptor beta chains sequenced from a single sample in a study of metastatic and nonmetastatic thyroid tumors. Each patient came to thyroid surgery without any prior treatment (of any kind). TCRdb re-processed the PCR reads through MiXCR. The repertoire has approximately 82,000 clones, around 13% of them found once; the top ten carry around 9%. Sequenced material: tumor tissue. All receptors derive from a female donor with papillary thyroid cancer or a benign thyroid nodule (not recorded which). Some clones in this sample may be carry-over from other donors' samples.

This clone was seen ten or more times. This chain links TRBV4-1 with TRBJ2-3; tentatively, D is TRBD1 (6 bases). V lost 1 base, J lost 1 base, and 12 bases lay in between. From germline, CDR1 is MGHRA and CDR2 YSYEKL. The CDR3 covers 16 residues. The CDR3 region has the DNA TGCGCCAGCAGCCAAGGAGGGACAAGGGGCACAGATACGCAGTATTTT. It yields the protein CASSQGGTRGTDTQYF.

The sample holds a few counts of this clone. CDR3 coding DNA: TGTGCCAGCAGTAATCTTGGGGCAGGGGTCTACGAGCAGTACTTC. Protein sequence: CASSNLGAGVYEQYF. This sequence joins TRBV27 and TRBJ2-7; D is possibly TRBD1 (6 bases). The germline V gene has CDR1 MNHEY and CDR2 SMNVEV (reference sequence). This CDR3 has 15 residues. Trimming stripped 5 bases from V and 3 bases from J, with 17 bases between.

This clone was seen repeatedly, ten times or more. The V call is TRBV29-1, the J call TRBJ1-1, with D unresolved. Germline V gene lookup returns CDR1 SQVTM and CDR2 ANQGSEA. V lost 7 bases, J lost 2 bases, and 5 bases lay in between. The CDR3 spans 10 residues. CDR3 sequence: CSALNTEAFF. The CDR3 bases are TGCAGCGCATTAAACACTGAAGCTTTCTTT.

This clone was counted a few times. CDR3 residues: CASNTPSSTDTQYF. The CDR3 DNA follows: TGTGCCAGCAACACACCGTCTAGCACAGATACGCAGTATTTT. This chain uses TRBV9 with TRBJ2-3; no reliable D call. Germline V CDR1 and CDR2: SGDLS, YYNGEE. CDR3 length: 14 amino acids. Between the trimmed V and J ends, which lost 6 bases and 0 bases, there was a span of 11 bases.

This clone was counted at least ten times. The chain couples TRBV12-3 or TRBV12-4 to TRBJ2-1; 7 bases are shared with TRBD2. The CDR3 runs 15 residues. V lost 0 bases and J lost 7; bases outside the gene matches: 6. The CDR3 sequence: CASSLAGGPMNEQFF. In DNA form, the CDR3 reads TGTGCCAGCAGTTTAGCGGGAGGGCCTATGAATGAGCAGTTCTTC.

The genes are TRBV6-1 and TRBJ1-2; 10 nucleotides align to TRBD1. The CDR3 totals 14 residues. V dropped 3 bases and J dropped 6; count of bases not matched to a gene: 4. Germline CDR1 MNHNS, CDR2 SASEGT. CDR3 bases: TGTGCCAGCAGTGAGGACAGGGGGTCAGATGGCTACACCTTC. This translates into CASSEDRGSDGYTF.

This clone was seen at least ten times. This rearrangement joins TRBV19 to TRBJ1-4; D uncertain. V was pared by 2 bases and J by 8 bases, with 12 bases between. CDR1 LNHDA and CDR2 SQIVND come from the germline V gene (reference sequence). There are 14 residues in the CDR3. This chain's CDR3 is CASSISLSGEKLFF. CDR3 bases: TGTGCCAGTAGTATAAGTTTGAGTGGGGAAAAACTGTTTTTT.

This clone has at least ten counts. This CDR3 is CASSVGLRDGTYEQYF. CDR3 coding DNA: TGTGCCAGCAGCGTAGGGCTACGGGACGGAACCTACGAGCAGTACTTC. V is TRBV9 and J is TRBJ2-7, with D perhaps TRBD1 or TRBD2 (5 bases each). Trimming took 0 bases from V and 2 from J, leaving 15 bases between them. Germline V gene lookup returns CDR1 SGDLS and CDR2 YYNGEE. The length of the CDR3 is 16 residues.

This clone was seen ten or more times. The V and J genes are TRBV12-3 or TRBV12-4 and TRBJ2-3; 9 bases align to TRBD2. The CDR3 consists of 15 residues. V lost 0 bases to trimming and J lost 4 bases; unmatched junction nucleotides: 2. For the CDR3, the DNA is TGTGCCAGCAGTTTAGCCGCGGGAGGGGCAGATACGCAGTATTTT. Translating gives CASSLAAGGADTQYF.

This chain connects TRBV11-2 to TRBJ2-2; D may be TRBD2 (6 bases). Germline V gene data show CDR1 as SGHAT and CDR2 as FQNNGV. The V gene lost 3 bases and the J gene lost 10 bases, with 21 bases spanning the gap. The CDR3 has 16 residues. The CDR3: CASSFYFGSGAVELFF. CDR3 bases: TGTGCCAGCAGCTTTTACTTCGGGAGTGGGGCCGTGGAGCTGTTTTTT.

With respect to this clone: A clone one base away is much larger, so this may be a read error. This sequence joins TRBV19 and TRBJ2-5, with 7 bases identical to TRBD1. Trimming took 7 bases from V and 5 from J; bases not matched to a gene: 7. The CDR3 spans 13 residues. CDR1 and CDR2 (germline): LNHDA, SQIVND (reference sequence). CDR3 loop: CASIKRGLETQYF. CDR3 sequence (DNA): TGTGCCAGTATCAAGAGGGGGCTGGAGACCCAGTACTTC.

This clone occurred many times. The CDR3 region is CASSEGRGARDTGELFF. CDR3 coding DNA: TGTGCCAGCAGTGAAGGTCGGGGGGCTAGGGACACCGGGGAGCTGTTTTTT. The rearrangement joins TRBV6-1 to TRBJ2-2; perhaps TRBD2 as D (7 bases). The germline CDR1 and CDR2 sequences are MNHNS and SASEGT. Trimming left V 1 base short and J 3 bases short, with 15 bases between. The CDR3 has 17 residues.

This clone was recorded many times. This chain connects TRBV5-1 to TRBJ2-5; TRBD2 aligns across 8 bases. This CDR3 contains 15 residues. J gave up 13 bases and V 4 bases, and 18 bases lay outside the gene matches. In germline, CDR1 is SGHRS, CDR2 YFSETQ. In nucleotides, the CDR3 is TGCGCCAGCAGCCCTATGCAGGGGCTAGCGGGCCCCCGGTACTTC. Translated, it gives CASSPMQGLAGPRYF. Together with reference TRBV5-1 and TRBJ2-5, the CDR3 gives the full variable domain: KAGVTQTPRYLIKTRGQQVTLSCSPISGHRSVSWYQQTPGQGLQFLFEYFSETQRNKGNFPGRFSGRQFSNSRSEMNVSTLELGDSALYLCASSPMQGLAGPRYFGPGTRLLVL.

This clone showed up many times. The gene calls are TRBV5-1 and TRBJ2-7; D is unclear. This CDR3 has 15 residues. Trimming cost V 4 bases and J 2 bases, with 16 bases left between them. CDR1 is SGHRS and CDR2 is YFSETQ in the germline V gene. The DNA for the CDR3 is TGCGCCAGCAGCCTGGCCCCTGATCACCCCTACGAGCAGTACTTC. Translation: CASSLAPDHPYEQYF.

This clone was detected a few times. The gene calls are TRBV5-8 and TRBJ2-4; D is tentatively TRBD1 or TRBD2 (5 bases each). The CDR3 is 16 residues long. The ends were cut back, 0 bases at V and 6 bases at J, with 16 bases in the middle. Germline V gene sequence: CDR1 SGHTS, CDR2 YDEGEE. The CDR3 DNA reads TGTGCCAGCAGCTTGGATTGCTACGAGGGGCTAAACATTCAGTACTTC. Translation gives CASSLDCYEGLNIQYF.

The V call is TRBV11-2, the J call TRBJ2-2, with D possibly matching TRBD2 (6 bases). This CDR3 has 18 amino acids. V shed 1 base and J shed 6 bases, with 21 bases lying between them. The germline CDR1 and CDR2 sequences are SGHAT and FQNNGV. CDR3 DNA sequence: TGTGCCAGCAGCTTAGTGGTAGCTAGCGCCGCCTTGGCCGGGGAGCTGTTTTTT. Translation gives CASSLVVASAALAGELFF.

Worth noting for this clone: One base away lies a much larger clone, so this may be a sequencing read error. The rearrangement links TRBV28 to TRBJ1-1; D call uncertain. Germline CDR1 is MDHEN and CDR2 is SYDVKM. The CDR3 spans 14 residues. The ends were cut back, 5 bases at V and 3 bases at J, with 13 bases in the middle. The CDR3: CASSPDPGDTEAFF. In nucleotides, the CDR3 is TGTGCCAGCAGTCCTGACCCTGGGGACACTGAAGCTTTCTTT. Full variable domain (outside the CDR3, taken from reference TRBV28 and TRBJ1-1): DVKVTQSSRYLVKRTGEKVFLECVQDMDHENMFWYRQDPGLGLRLIYFSYDVKMKEKGDIPEGYSVSREKKERFSLILESASTNQTSMYLCASSPDPGDTEAFFGQGTRLTVV.

This clone was observed once. A read error is likely, as this CDR3 ends without the conserved phenylalanine or tryptophan. This chain joins TRBV20-1 and TRBJ2-7; D is tentatively TRBD1 or TRBD2 (6 bases each). Trimming left V 4 bases short and J 4 bases short, with 20 bases between. There are 15 residues in the CDR3. Germline loops: CDR1 DFQATT, CDR2 SNEGSKA (reference sequence). CDR3 in DNA: TGCAGTGCTACAACACAGGGTTTAGGGGGGTACGAGCAGTACCTC. This codes for CSATTQGLGGYEQYL.

V gene TRBV6-1 combines with J gene TRBJ2-1; perhaps TRBD1 as D (6 bases). The germline V gene has CDR1 MNHNS and CDR2 SASEGT. The CDR3 contains 17 residues. Trimming cost V 6 bases and J 2 bases, with 20 bases left between them. The CDR3 sequence: CASSRDMGLGTYNEQFF. Here the CDR3 DNA reads TGTGCCAGCAGCCGGGACATGGGGCTTGGTACCTACAATGAGCAGTTCTTC.

This clone occurred a few times. The chain combines TRBV6-4 with TRBJ1-2, with a tentative D call TRBD1 (6 bases). CDR3 length: 14 amino acids. Germline V gene lookup returns CDR1 MRHNA and CDR2 SNTAGT. Between the trimmed V and J ends, which lost 4 bases and 3 bases, there was a span of 12 bases. CDR3 region: CASSASGTYYGYTF. The CDR3 DNA follows: TGTGCCAGCAGTGCCTCCGGGACATACTATGGCTACACCTTC.

Many counts were recorded for this clone. Other nucleotide sequences in the sample specify the same CDR3. V is TRBV2 and J is TRBJ2-1; D unresolved. Germline-derived CDR1 and CDR2 are SNHLY and FYNNEI. The V end was cut by 1 base, the J end by 7 bases, with 11 bases between. The CDR3 is 14 residues long. The CDR3 nucleotides read TGTGCCAGCAGTGAAGGGCTCCTCGCTAATGAGCAGTTCTTC. Amino acids: CASSEGLLANEQFF.

In this sample, this clone turned up many times. This chain uses TRBV11-1 with TRBJ1-5; a possible D gene is TRBD1 (6 bases). Per the germline V gene, CDR1 is SGHAT and CDR2 is FQDESV (reference sequence). This CDR3 comprises 18 residues. V lost 4 bases to trimming and J lost 3 bases, with 22 bases between them. The CDR3 bases are TGTGCCAGCAGCTCAAGCGACCCGAGCAGGGGACTCAATCAGCCCCAGCATTTT. Encoded protein: CASSSSDPSRGLNQPQHF.

This clone was recorded many times. Written as DNA, the CDR3 is TGTGCCAGCAGCCCCCGCTCGGCTAGCGGGACCTACGAGCAGTACTTC. It specifies CASSPRSASGTYEQYF. The chain is built from TRBV11-2 and TRBJ2-7, with 9 bases aligning to TRBD2. Germline V lookup: CDR1 SGHAT, CDR2 FQNNGV. V lost 5 bases, J lost 2 bases, and 10 bases stayed unmatched. The CDR3 is 16 residues long.

This clone was observed many times. This chain links TRBV2 with TRBJ1-2, with D unresolved. Trimming removed 11 bases at V and 1 base at J, with 8 bases between. The CDR3 runs 11 residues. Per the germline V gene, CDR1 is SNHLY and CDR2 is FYNNEI. The chain's CDR3 is CASVFNYGYTF. The CDR3 DNA reads TGTGCCTCTGTCTTTAACTATGGCTACACCTTC.

This clone was seen a few times. The chain combines TRBV7-3 with TRBJ1-1; the D gene is possibly TRBD1 (5 bases). V lost 2 bases and J 0 bases, leaving 13 bases between the germline ends. This CDR3 spans 16 amino acids. CDR1 is SGHTA, CDR2 FQGTGA, per germline. CDR3 amino acids: CASSLFVGGLNTEAFF. In DNA form, the CDR3 reads TGTGCCAGCAGCTTATTTGTGGGGGGTCTGAACACTGAAGCTTTCTTT.

Notes on this clone: In the same sample, other DNA sequences code for this CDR3. This CDR3 reads CASSLAARGASNTGELFF. Here the CDR3 DNA reads TGTGCCAGCAGCTTAGCGGCGAGGGGGGCCTCGAACACCGGGGAGCTGTTTTTT. The V call is TRBV7-8, the J call TRBJ2-2; D could derive from TRBD1 or TRBD2 (6 bases each). The ends were cut back, 0 bases at V and 0 bases at J, with 14 bases in the middle. This CDR3 region has 18 residues. Germline loops: CDR1 SGHVS, CDR2 FQNEAQ.

Turning to this clone: This clone may be a read error of a much larger clone one base away. V gene TRBV28 combines with J gene TRBJ1-1, with D hard to call. CDR1 and CDR2 from the germline V gene are MDHEN and SYDVKM. There are 12 residues in the CDR3. Here the CDR3 DNA reads TGTGCCAGCGGTTTAGGGAGGACTGAAGCTTTCTTT. It is translated as CASGLGRTEAFF.

With respect to this clone: A much larger clonotype is one base distant, so this may be a read error. This CDR3 is CASRLGQGGDQPQHF. DNA for the CDR3: TGTGCCAGTAGGCTGGGACAGGGGGGTGATCAGCCCCAGCATTTT. The V and J genes are TRBV19 and TRBJ1-5; the match to TRBD1 covers 11 bases. From germline, CDR1 is LNHDA and CDR2 SQIVND (reference sequence). J gave up 5 bases and V 6 bases, and 6 bases lay outside the gene matches. The CDR3 loop spans 15 amino acids.

Of note for this clone: A clone one base away is much larger, so this may be a read error. The CDR3 DNA is TGTGCCAGCAGTTGGACAGTGAGGCGATCCGCGGTGGATACGCAGTATTTT. This translates into CASSWTVRRSAVDTQYF. V is TRBV27 and J is TRBJ2-3; tentatively, D is TRBD1 (6 bases). Germline V gene sequence: CDR1 MNHEY, CDR2 SMNVEV (reference sequence). The V end was cut by 4 bases, the J end by 6 bases, with 23 bases between. The CDR3 is 17 residues long.

J is TRBJ2-7 and V is TRBV6-1, with 14 bases fitting TRBD2. The CDR3 runs 14 residues. The V segment lost 6 bases and the J segment 2 bases; nucleotides outside the gene matches: 0. Germline-derived CDR1 and CDR2 are MNHNS and SASEGT. CDR3 region: CASRTSGRAYEQYF. The CDR3 region has the DNA TGTGCCAGCAGGACTAGCGGGAGGGCCTACGAGCAGTACTTC.